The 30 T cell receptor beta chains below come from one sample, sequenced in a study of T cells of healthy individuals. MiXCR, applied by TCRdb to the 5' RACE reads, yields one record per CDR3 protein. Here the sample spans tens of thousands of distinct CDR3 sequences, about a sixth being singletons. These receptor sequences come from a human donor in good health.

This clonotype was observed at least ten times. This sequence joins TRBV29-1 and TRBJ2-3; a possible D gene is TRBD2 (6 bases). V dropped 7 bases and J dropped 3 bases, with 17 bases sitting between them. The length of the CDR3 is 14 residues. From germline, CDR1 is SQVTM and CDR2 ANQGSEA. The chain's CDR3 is CSGVEGRGTDTQYF. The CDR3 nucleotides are TGCAGCGGCGTGGAGGGGCGTGGGACAGATACGCAGTATTTT.

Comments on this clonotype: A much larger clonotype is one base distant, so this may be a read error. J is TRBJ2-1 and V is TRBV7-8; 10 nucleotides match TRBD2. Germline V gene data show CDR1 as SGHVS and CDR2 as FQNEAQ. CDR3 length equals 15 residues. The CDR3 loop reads CASSPSGSLVNEQLF. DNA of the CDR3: TGTGCCAGCAGCCCTAGCGGGAGTTTAGTCAATGAGCAGTTGTTC.

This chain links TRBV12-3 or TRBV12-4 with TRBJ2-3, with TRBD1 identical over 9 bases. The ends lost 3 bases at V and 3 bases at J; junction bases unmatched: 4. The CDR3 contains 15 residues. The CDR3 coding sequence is TGTGCCAGCAGTTTTCAGGGACAGGGAACAGATACGCAGTATTTT. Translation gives CASSFQGQGTDTQYF.

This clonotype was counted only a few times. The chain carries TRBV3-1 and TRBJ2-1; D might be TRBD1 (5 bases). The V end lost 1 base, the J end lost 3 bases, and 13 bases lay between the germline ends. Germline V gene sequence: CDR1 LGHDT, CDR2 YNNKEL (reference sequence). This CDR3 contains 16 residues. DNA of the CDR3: TGTGCCAGCAGCCAAGTTGTGGGGCCACTCTACAATGAGCAGTTCTTC. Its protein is CASSQVVGPLYNEQFF.

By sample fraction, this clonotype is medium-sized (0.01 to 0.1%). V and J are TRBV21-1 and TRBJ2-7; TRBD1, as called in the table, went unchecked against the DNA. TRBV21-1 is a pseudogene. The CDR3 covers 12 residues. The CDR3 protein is CASSGTSYEQYF. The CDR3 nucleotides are TGTGCCAGCAGCGGGACATCCTACGAGCAGTACTTC.

CDR3 protein: CASSLAGTSNSPLHF. CDR3 nucleotides: TGTGCCAGCAGCTTGGCCGGGACAAGCAATTCACCCCTCCACTTT. V and J are TRBV4-2 and TRBJ1-6; possible D gene TRBD1, 6 bases. The CDR3 is made up of 15 amino acids. V shed 5 bases and J shed 7 bases, with 15 bases lying between them. The germline V gene encodes CDR1 LGHNA and CDR2 YNFKEQ.

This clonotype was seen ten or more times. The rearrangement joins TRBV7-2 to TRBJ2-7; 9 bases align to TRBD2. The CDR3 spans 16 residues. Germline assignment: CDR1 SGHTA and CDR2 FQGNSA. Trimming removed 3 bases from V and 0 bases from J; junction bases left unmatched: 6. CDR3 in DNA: TGTGCCAGCAGCTTCTATGAGACTAGCGGCTCCTACGAGCAGTACTTC. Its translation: CASSFYETSGSYEQYF.

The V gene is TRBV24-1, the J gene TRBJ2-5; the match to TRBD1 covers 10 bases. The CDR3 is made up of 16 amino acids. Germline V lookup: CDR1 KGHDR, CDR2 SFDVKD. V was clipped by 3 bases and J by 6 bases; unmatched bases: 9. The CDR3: CATSDPSGQGTKTQYF. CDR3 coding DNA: TGTGCCACCAGTGATCCATCGGGACAGGGGACAAAGACCCAGTACTTC.

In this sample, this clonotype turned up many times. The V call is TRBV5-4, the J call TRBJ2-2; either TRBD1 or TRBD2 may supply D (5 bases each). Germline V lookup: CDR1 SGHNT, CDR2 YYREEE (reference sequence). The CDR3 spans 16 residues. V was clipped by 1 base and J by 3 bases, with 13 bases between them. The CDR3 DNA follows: TGTGCCAGCAGCTTGTATACGGGGCGCGACACCGGGGAGCTGTTTTTT. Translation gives CASSLYTGRDTGELFF.

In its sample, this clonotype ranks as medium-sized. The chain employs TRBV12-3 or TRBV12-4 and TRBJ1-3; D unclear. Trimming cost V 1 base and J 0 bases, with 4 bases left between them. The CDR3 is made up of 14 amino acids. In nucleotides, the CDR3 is TGTGCCAGCAGTTTAGGCAGCTCTGGAAACACCATATATTTT. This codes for CASSLGSSGNTIYF.

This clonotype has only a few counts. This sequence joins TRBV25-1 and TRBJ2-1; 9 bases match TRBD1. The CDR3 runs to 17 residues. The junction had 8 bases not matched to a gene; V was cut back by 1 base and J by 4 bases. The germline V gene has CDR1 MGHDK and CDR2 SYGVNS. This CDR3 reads CASSELPGQGSYNEQFF. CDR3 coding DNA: TGTGCCAGCAGTGAATTACCGGGACAGGGTTCTTACAATGAGCAGTTCTTC. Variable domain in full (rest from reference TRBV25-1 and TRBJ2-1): EADIYQTPRYLVIGTGKKITLECSQTMGHDKMYWYQQDPGMELHLIHYSYGVNSTEKGDLSSESTVSRIRTEHFPLTLESARPSHTSQYLCASSELPGQGSYNEQFFGPGTRLTVL.

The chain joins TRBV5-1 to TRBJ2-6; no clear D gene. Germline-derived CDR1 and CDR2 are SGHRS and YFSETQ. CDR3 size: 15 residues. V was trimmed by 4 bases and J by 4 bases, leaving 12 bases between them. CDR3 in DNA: TGCGCCAGCAGCCCTGCTAACGCCGGGGCCAACGTCCTGACTTTC. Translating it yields CASSPANAGANVLTF.

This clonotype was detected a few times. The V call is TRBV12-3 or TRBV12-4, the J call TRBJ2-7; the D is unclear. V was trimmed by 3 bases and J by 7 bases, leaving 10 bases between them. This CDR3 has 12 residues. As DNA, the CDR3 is TGTGCCAGCAGTTTCTTGATGGGGGAGCAGTACTTC. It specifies CASSFLMGEQYF.

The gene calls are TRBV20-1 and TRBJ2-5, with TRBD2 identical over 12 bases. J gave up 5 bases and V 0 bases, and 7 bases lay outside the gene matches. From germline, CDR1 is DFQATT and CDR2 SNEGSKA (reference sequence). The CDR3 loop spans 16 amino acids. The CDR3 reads CSARDPTSGGTETQYF. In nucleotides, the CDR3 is TGCAGTGCTAGAGATCCGACTAGCGGGGGCACGGAGACCCAGTACTTC.

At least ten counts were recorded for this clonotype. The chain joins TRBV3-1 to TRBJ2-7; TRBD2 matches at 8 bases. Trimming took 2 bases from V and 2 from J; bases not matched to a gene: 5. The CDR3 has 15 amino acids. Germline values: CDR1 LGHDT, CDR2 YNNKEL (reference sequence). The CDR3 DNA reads TGTGCCAGCAGCCAAAATAGCGGGGTCCCCTACGAGCAGTACTTC. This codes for CASSQNSGVPYEQYF.

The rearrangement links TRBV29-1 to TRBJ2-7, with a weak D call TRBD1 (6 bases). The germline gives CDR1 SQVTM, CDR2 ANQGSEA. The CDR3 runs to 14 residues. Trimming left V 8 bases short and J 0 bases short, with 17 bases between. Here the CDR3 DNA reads TGCAGCTATACCCCAGGGGTCAGCTCCTACGAGCAGTACTTC. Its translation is CSYTPGVSSYEQYF.

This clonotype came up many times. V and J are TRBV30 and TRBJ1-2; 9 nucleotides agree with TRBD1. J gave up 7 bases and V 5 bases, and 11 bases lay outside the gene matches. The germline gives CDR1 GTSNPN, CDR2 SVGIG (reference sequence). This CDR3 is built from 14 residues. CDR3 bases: TGTGCCTGGTGGTCCGGGACAGGGACATTTGGCTACACCTTC. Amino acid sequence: CAWWSGTGTFGYTF.

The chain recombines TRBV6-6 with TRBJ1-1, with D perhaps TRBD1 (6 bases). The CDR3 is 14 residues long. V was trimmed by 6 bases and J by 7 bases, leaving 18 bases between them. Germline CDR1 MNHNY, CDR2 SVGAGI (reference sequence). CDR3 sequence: CASRPGGRTVEAFF. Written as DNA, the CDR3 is TGTGCCAGCAGACCCGGGGGCAGGACCGTTGAAGCTTTCTTT.

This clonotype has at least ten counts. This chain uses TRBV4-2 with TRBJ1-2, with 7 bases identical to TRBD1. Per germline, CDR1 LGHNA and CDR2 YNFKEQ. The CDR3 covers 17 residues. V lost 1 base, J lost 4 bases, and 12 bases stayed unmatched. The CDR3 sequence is CASSQGNGQAGVYGYTF. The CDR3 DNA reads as TGTGCCAGCAGCCAAGGCAATGGACAGGCTGGGGTCTATGGCTACACCTTC.

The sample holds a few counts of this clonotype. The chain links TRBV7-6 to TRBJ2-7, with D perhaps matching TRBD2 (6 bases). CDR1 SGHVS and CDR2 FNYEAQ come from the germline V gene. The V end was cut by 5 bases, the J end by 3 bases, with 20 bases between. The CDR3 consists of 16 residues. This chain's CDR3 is CASSPKGNSGLYEQYF. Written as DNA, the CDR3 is TGTGCCAGCAGCCCAAAAGGGAATAGCGGCCTCTACGAGCAGTACTTC.

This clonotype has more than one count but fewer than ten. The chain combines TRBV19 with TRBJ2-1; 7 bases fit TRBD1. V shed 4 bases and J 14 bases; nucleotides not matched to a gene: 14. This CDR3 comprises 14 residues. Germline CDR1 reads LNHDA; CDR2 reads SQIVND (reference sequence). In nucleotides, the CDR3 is TGTGCCAGTAGTAGGCCAGACAGGGAAGGCGAGAAGTTCTTC. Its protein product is CASSRPDREGEKFF. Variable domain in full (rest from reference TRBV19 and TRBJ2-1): DGGITQSPKYLFRKEGQNVTLSCEQNLNHDAMYWYRQDPGQGLRLIYYSQIVNDFQKGDIAEGYSVSREKKESFPLTVTSAQKNPTAFYLCASSRPDREGEKFFGPGTRLTVL.

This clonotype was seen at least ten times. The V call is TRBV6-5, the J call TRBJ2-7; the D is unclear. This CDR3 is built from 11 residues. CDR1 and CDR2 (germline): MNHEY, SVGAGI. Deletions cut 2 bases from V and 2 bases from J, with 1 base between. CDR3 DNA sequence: TGTGCCAGCAGTTACACCTACGAGCAGTACTTC. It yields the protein CASSYTYEQYF.

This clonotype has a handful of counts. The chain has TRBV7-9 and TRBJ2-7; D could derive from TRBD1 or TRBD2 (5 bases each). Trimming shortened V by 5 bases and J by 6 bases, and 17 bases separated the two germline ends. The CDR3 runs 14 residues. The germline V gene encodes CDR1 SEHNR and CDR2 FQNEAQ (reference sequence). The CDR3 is CASSGSGDLAEQYF. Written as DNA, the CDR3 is TGTGCCAGCAGCGGTAGTGGGGACCTAGCCGAGCAGTACTTC.

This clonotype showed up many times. The CDR3 DNA sequence: TGTGCCTGGAGCACGGGGGGGGTGATCGCCAATCAGCCCCAGCATTTT. Encoded protein: CAWSTGGVIANQPQHF. The V gene is TRBV30, the J gene TRBJ1-5, with D perhaps matching TRBD1 (5 bases). The germline V and J ends were trimmed by 3 bases and 3 bases, with 18 bases remaining between them. Germline loops: CDR1 GTSNPN, CDR2 SVGIG (reference sequence). The CDR3 length is 16 residues.

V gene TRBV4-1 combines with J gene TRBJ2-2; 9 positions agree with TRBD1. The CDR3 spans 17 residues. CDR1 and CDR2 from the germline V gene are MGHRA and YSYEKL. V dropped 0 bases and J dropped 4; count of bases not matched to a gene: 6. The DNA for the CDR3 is TGCGCCAGCAGCCAAGAACGAGACAGGGGGTTCACCGGGGAGCTGTTTTTT. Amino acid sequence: CASSQERDRGFTGELFF.

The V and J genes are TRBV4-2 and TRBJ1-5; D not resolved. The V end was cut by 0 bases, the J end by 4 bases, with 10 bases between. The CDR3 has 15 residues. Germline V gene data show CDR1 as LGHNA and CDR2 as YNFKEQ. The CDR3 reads CASSQEAGENQPQHF. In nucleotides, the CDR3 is TGTGCCAGCAGCCAAGAGGCAGGCGAGAATCAGCCCCAGCATTTT.

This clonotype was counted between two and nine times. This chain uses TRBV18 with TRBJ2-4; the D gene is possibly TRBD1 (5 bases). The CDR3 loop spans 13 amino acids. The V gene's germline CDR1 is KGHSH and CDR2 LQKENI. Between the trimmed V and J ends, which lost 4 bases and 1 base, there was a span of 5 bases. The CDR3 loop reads CASSQGAKNIQYF. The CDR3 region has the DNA TGTGCCAGCTCACAGGGGGCCAAAAACATTCAGTACTTC.

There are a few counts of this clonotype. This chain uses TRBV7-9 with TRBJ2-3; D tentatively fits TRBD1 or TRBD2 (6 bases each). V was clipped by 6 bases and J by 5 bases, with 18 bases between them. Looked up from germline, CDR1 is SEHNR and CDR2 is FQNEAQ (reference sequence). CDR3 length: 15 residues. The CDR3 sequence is CASSLGGPFGDTQYF. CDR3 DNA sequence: TGTGCCAGCAGTCTCGGGGGCCCTTTCGGAGATACGCAGTATTTT.

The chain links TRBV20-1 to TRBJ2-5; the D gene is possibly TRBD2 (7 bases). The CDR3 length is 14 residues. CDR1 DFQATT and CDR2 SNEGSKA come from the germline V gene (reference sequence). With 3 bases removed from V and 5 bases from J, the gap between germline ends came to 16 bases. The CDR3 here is CSASSGGARETQYF. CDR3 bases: TGCAGTGCTAGTAGTGGGGGGGCCAGGGAGACCCAGTACTTC.

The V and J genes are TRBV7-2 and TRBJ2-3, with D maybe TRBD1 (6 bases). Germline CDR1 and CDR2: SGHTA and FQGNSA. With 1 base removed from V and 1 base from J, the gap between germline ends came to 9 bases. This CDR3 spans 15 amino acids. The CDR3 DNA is TGTGCCAGCAGCTTAGACAGGGTTCGCACAGATACGCAGTATTTT. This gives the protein CASSLDRVRTDTQYF.